What follows are 29 T cell receptor beta chains derived from one specimen sequenced in a study of PD-1 blockade in classical Hodgkin lymphoma. Time point in this sample: cycle 4 day 1 (C4D1), after 5 to 7 weeks of nivolumab. There was relapse after autologous stem cell transplantation in every patient, and there was variation in brentuximab vedotin exposure. Magnetic negative selection was used to purify CD4+ T cells from thawed PBMCs. Clones were sequenced by immunoSEQ multiplex PCR, and TCRdb holds only the in-frame ones, with some missing. The sample lists more than 10,000 clones; about 88% were seen once. Sequences were derived from CD4+ T cells from blood, sampled before the fourth cycle of nivolumab. These receptors all stem from a human donor with classical Hodgkin lymphoma.

The rearrangement joins TRBV7-6 to TRBJ2-7; D may match TRBD1 or TRBD2 (5 bases each). Germline values: CDR1 SGHVS, CDR2 FNYEAQ. The CDR3 runs to 13 residues. V lost 2 bases, J lost 5 bases, and 10 bases lay in between. CDR3 DNA: TGTGCCAGCAGCTTACGTGGGGGAAACGAGCAGTACTTC. As protein: CASSLRGGNEQYF. The whole variable domain, filled in from reference TRBV7-6 and TRBJ2-7, reads GAGVSQSPRYKVTKRGQDVALRCDPISGHVSLYWYRQALGQGPEFLTYFNYEAQQDKSGLPNDRFSAERPEGSISTLTIQRTEQRDSAMYRCASSLRGGNEQYFGPGTRLTVT.

In its sample, this clone was seen once. The junction differs from germline at one of its ends, possibly a read error. This chain connects TRBV27 to TRBJ2-7; TRBD1 agrees at 8 bases. This CDR3 has 15 amino acids. Germline V gene sequence: CDR1 MNHEY, CDR2 SMNVEV (reference sequence). The CDR3 sequence is CASTPLGTGSHEQYF. Written as DNA, the CDR3 is TGTGCCAGCACCCCCCTCGGGACAGGCTCCCACGAGCAGTACTTC.

This chain links TRBV28 with TRBJ2-3, with 13 bases aligning to TRBD2. CDR1 is MDHEN and CDR2 is SYDVKM in the germline V gene. V was clipped by 3 bases and J by 1 base; unmatched bases: 1. The CDR3 is 16 amino acids. CDR3 sequence reads: CASSFGTSGGTDTQYF. CDR3 nucleotide sequence: TGTGCCAGCAGTTTTGGGACTAGCGGGGGCACAGATACGCAGTATTTT.

J is TRBJ2-3 and V is TRBV5-1; D is undetermined. V gave up 4 bases and J gave up 1 base, with 10 bases separating them. This CDR3 has 14 amino acids. Germline V gene lookup returns CDR1 SGHRS and CDR2 YFSETQ. Here the CDR3 DNA reads TGCGCCAGCAGCGACGTCTACCGCACAGATACGCAGTATTTT. Its translation is CASSDVYRTDTQYF.

The chain combines TRBV4-2 with TRBJ2-5, with D possibly matching TRBD1 (6 bases). With 1 base removed from V and 7 bases from J, the gap between germline ends came to 13 bases. The CDR3 covers 14 residues. Germline CDR1 LGHNA, CDR2 YNFKEQ. CDR3 region: CASSQGRDTGTQYF. For the CDR3, the DNA is TGTGCCAGCAGCCAAGGCCGGGACACCGGGACCCAGTACTTC.

This sequence joins TRBV5-1 and TRBJ2-1; TRBD2 agrees at 14 bases. CDR1 and CDR2 from the germline V gene are SGHRS and YFSETQ. The CDR3 spans 16 residues. Trimming removed 4 bases from V and 7 bases from J; junction bases left unmatched: 7. As DNA, the CDR3 is TGCGCCAGCAGCAACCCGGGGACTAGCGGGGGAAATGAGCAGTTCTTC. It specifies CASSNPGTSGGNEQFF.

The rearrangement uses TRBV4-3 and TRBJ2-1; D call uncertain. Looked up from germline, CDR1 is LGHNA and CDR2 is YSLEER. V gave up 1 base and J gave up 8 bases, with 12 bases separating them. The CDR3 has 14 amino acids. In DNA form, the CDR3 reads TGCGCCAGCAGCCAAGGTGGGTTCAGTGATGAGCAGTTCTTC. Protein sequence: CASSQGGFSDEQFF.

The chain uses TRBV11-3 and TRBJ2-3; possible D gene TRBD2, 5 bases. V was clipped by 2 bases and J by 4 bases, with 10 bases between them. The CDR3 runs 14 residues. Per germline, CDR1 SGHNT and CDR2 YENEEA. CDR3 sequence reads: CASSLRLRSDTQYF. DNA for the CDR3: TGTGCCAGCAGCTTAAGACTACGGTCAGATACGCAGTATTTT.

The genes are TRBV5-1 and TRBJ1-1; D gene unclear. This CDR3 is built from 13 residues. The ends were cut back, 0 bases at V and 4 bases at J, with 7 bases in the middle. Germline values: CDR1 SGHRS, CDR2 YFSETQ. CDR3 protein: CASSLEGITEAFF. The CDR3 bases are TGCGCCAGCAGCTTGGAGGGTATCACTGAAGCTTTCTTT. The full variable domain, in which reference TRBV5-1 and TRBJ1-1 provide the parts outside the CDR3, is KAGVTQTPRYLIKTRGQQVTLSCSPISGHRSVSWYQQTPGQGLQFLFEYFSETQRNKGNFPGRFSGRQFSNSRSEMNVSTLELGDSALYLCASSLEGITEAFFGQGTRLTVV.

With respect to this clone: One end of the junction varies from germline; a read error may be responsible. Here the CDR3 DNA reads TGTGCCAGCAGGGAAGAACAGTTTAATCAGCCCCAGCATTTT. It codes for CASREEQFNQPQHF. The chain carries TRBV2 and TRBJ1-5, with D hard to call. The CDR3 runs 14 residues. Germline V gene sequence: CDR1 SNHLY, CDR2 FYNNEI.

The chain has TRBV9 and TRBJ2-3; TRBD2 matches 9 bases. CDR1 is SGDLS and CDR2 is YYNGEE in the germline V gene. CDR3 length equals 15 residues. After removal of 5 bases from V and 4 bases from J, the junction contained 8 bases not matched to a gene. CDR3 nucleotide sequence: TGTGCCAGCAGTCGTAGCGGGAGATCGGCAGATACGCAGTATTTT. Encoded protein: CASSRSGRSADTQYF.

The V call is TRBV7-2, the J call TRBJ1-6; 8 bases match TRBD1. The CDR3 runs 15 residues. Germline CDR1 SGHTA, CDR2 FQGNSA. The J segment lost 6 bases and the V segment lost 5 bases, leaving 6 bases of the junction unmatched. CDR3 bases: TGTGCCAGCAGCCTACAGGGGGATGGTAATTCACCCCTCCACTTT. Residues: CASSLQGDGNSPLHF.

The CDR3: CASSIAYGINEKLFF. The CDR3 bases are TGTGCCAGTAGTATAGCGTACGGAATTAATGAAAAACTGTTTTTT. This chain connects TRBV19 to TRBJ1-4; no definite D call. The V end lost 1 base, the J end lost 4 bases, and 10 bases lay between the germline ends. The CDR3 sequence is 15 residues long. The V gene's germline CDR1 is LNHDA and CDR2 SQIVND (reference sequence).

CDR3 in amino acids: CASSLEGVEGAFF. The DNA of the CDR3 is TGTGCCAGCAGCTTAGAAGGGGTCGAGGGAGCTTTCTTT. The V gene is TRBV21-1, the J gene TRBJ1-1. TRBV21-1 is an annotated pseudogene. The CDR3 sequence is 13 residues long.

The rearrangement uses TRBV6-1 and TRBJ2-2, with D perhaps being TRBD1 or TRBD2 (7 bases each). V gave up 0 bases and J gave up 6 bases, with 14 bases separating them. The V gene's germline CDR1 is MNHNS and CDR2 SASEGT. This CDR3 has 16 residues. The CDR3 here is CASSEAPGGGPGELFF. The CDR3, as DNA: TGTGCCAGCAGTGAAGCCCCAGGGGGGGGCCCCGGGGAGCTGTTTTTT.

J is TRBJ1-6 and V is TRBV7-9, with 8 nucleotides matching TRBD1. V was pared by 5 bases and J by 5 bases, with 5 bases of the junction left unmatched. There are 15 residues in the CDR3. Per germline, CDR1 SEHNR and CDR2 FQNEAQ (reference sequence). The DNA for the CDR3 is TGTGCCAGCAGCCTAACAGGGGGAAATAATTCACCCCTCCACTTT. As protein: CASSLTGGNNSPLHF.

The V and J genes are TRBV25-1 and TRBJ2-5, with TRBD2 as a possible D gene (6 bases). The germline V gene encodes CDR1 MGHDK and CDR2 SYGVNS. This CDR3 region has 16 residues. The V and J ends lost 3 bases and 4 bases respectively, with 18 bases between them. In nucleotides, the CDR3 is TGTGCCAGCAGTGAGACTCCCGGGGAGGCGAGAGAGACCCAGTACTTC. Translation: CASSETPGEARETQYF.

The chain links TRBV6-1 to TRBJ2-6, with D unresolved. The CDR3 has 13 amino acids. Germline V gene data show CDR1 as MNHNS and CDR2 as SASEGT. Trimming left V 6 bases short and J 4 bases short, with 7 bases between. In DNA, the CDR3 is TGTGCCAGCAGCCCGTTGGGGGCCAACGTCCTGACTTTC. Amino acid sequence: CASSPLGANVLTF.

The V call is TRBV7-9, the J call TRBJ2-3, with TRBD2 identical over 7 bases. Trimming cost V 5 bases and J 1 base; bases outside gene matches: 15. CDR3 length equals 18 residues. Germline V gene data show CDR1 as SEHNR and CDR2 as FQNEAQ (reference sequence). CDR3 DNA sequence: TGTGCCAGCAGCAACGCCGAATTAAGCGGGGCAGGCACAGATACGCAGTATTTT. Amino acid sequence: CASSNAELSGAGTDTQYF.

The sample holds a few counts of this clone. The chain couples TRBV29-1 to TRBJ2-5; 8 bases fit TRBD2. Germline V gene lookup returns CDR1 SQVTM and CDR2 ANQGSEA. The J segment lost 4 bases and the V segment lost 4 bases, leaving 2 bases of the junction unmatched. This CDR3 contains 12 residues. The chain's CDR3 is CSVGLAGETQYF. In DNA, the CDR3 is TGCAGCGTTGGGCTAGCGGGAGAGACCCAGTACTTC.

The V call is TRBV5-1, the J call TRBJ2-5; D gene unclear. V lost 7 bases, J lost 2 bases, and 9 bases lay in between. Germline-derived CDR1 and CDR2 are SGHRS and YFSETQ. CDR3 length: 12 residues. In DNA form, the CDR3 reads TGCGCCAGCTACGTGGTTCAAGAGACCCAGTACTTC. Amino acids: CASYVVQETQYF.

The gene calls are TRBV7-9 and TRBJ2-1; D is unclear. The V gene lost 4 bases and the J gene lost 7 bases, with 11 bases spanning the gap. Germline V gene sequence: CDR1 SEHNR, CDR2 FQNEAQ (reference sequence). This CDR3 is 13 amino acids long. The CDR3 DNA follows: TGTGCCAGCAGCTCCCCACTACCTAATGAGCAGTTCTTC. It codes for CASSSPLPNEQFF.

This sequence joins TRBV19 and TRBJ2-7, with TRBD2 identical over 10 bases. This CDR3 has 18 residues. The junction had 16 bases not matched to a gene; V was cut back by 6 bases and J by 2 bases. CDR1 and CDR2 (germline): LNHDA, SQIVND (reference sequence). CDR3 DNA sequence: TGTGCCAGTAGCCCAATAGGGAGGCTAGCGGGAGAAACCTACGAGCAGTACTTC. This sequence encodes CASSPIGRLAGETYEQYF.

The gene calls are TRBV19 and TRBJ2-3; D possibly corresponds to TRBD1 (6 bases). V shed 5 bases and J shed 2 bases, with 11 bases lying between them. Germline CDR1 LNHDA, CDR2 SQIVND (reference sequence). The CDR3 has 14 residues. The CDR3 sequence is CASSADRTTDTQYF. CDR3 nucleotide sequence: TGTGCCAGTAGTGCAGACAGGACCACAGATACGCAGTATTTT.

The CDR3 DNA reads TGCGCCAGCAGCTGGGGGACTAGCGGGACTCAGCGAATTTACGAGCAGTACTTC. The encoded protein is CASSWGTSGTQRIYEQYF. V usage is TRBV5-1 and J usage is TRBJ2-7; TRBD2 agrees at 13 bases. The CDR3 loop spans 18 amino acids. The V segment lost 3 bases and the J segment 4 bases; nucleotides outside the gene matches: 13. The V gene's germline CDR1 is SGHRS and CDR2 YFSETQ.

The chain recombines TRBV30 with TRBJ2-7, with D tentatively TRBD1 (5 bases). The CDR3 spans 13 residues. Trimming removed 5 bases from V and 4 bases from J, with 15 bases in between. The germline gives CDR1 GTSNPN, CDR2 SVGIG (reference sequence). CDR3 coding DNA: TGTGCCTGGGCTCCCAGGGATGGGTACGAGCAGTACTTC. Translating gives CAWAPRDGYEQYF.

This sequence joins TRBV21-1 and TRBJ2-7; TRBD2 is the table's D call and was not checked against the DNA. TRBV21-1 is a recognized pseudogene. The CDR3 covers 14 residues. CDR3 sequence reads: CASGQGLARHEQYF. The CDR3 coding sequence is TGTGCCAGCGGACAGGGACTAGCGCGCCACGAGCAGTACTTC.

The chain is built from TRBV9 and TRBJ1-1, with D unresolved. Germline CDR1 reads SGDLS; CDR2 reads YYNGEE. The CDR3 totals 17 residues. Trimming pared 0 bases from V and 5 bases from J, leaving 20 bases between. The CDR3 here is CASSVVWRVAYGTEAFF. Here the CDR3 DNA reads TGTGCCAGCAGCGTAGTGTGGCGTGTTGCTTATGGGACTGAAGCTTTCTTT.

This chain joins TRBV6-5 and TRBJ1-3; 7 nucleotides agree with TRBD1. V trimming: 5 bases; J trimming: 4 bases; junction bases outside the gene matches: 5. The length of the CDR3 is 14 residues. Per germline, CDR1 MNHEY and CDR2 SVGAGI. The CDR3: CASSLGQVGNTIYF. The CDR3 DNA is TGTGCCAGCAGTCTCGGACAGGTCGGAAACACCATATATTTT.